This TCR beta chain was observed in a study of T cells in tuberculosis (dated by TCRdb to the late 2010s). For context, the study as a whole: The study combined CD1B tetramers and high-throughput TCR immunosequencing to characterize T cells specific for the mycobacterial lipid antigen glucose monomycolate (GMM). Paper-wide results and their limitations: T cells binding the CD1B-GMM tetramer with low affinity may have been missed by the stringent sort gate.

Concerning this clone itself: Base quality data are lacking; no much larger clone is found one base away.

Thawed, overnight-rested PBMC were stained with GMM-loaded CD1B tetramer, a Live/Dead dye and anti-CD3, then sorted on a FACS Aria II. The CD1B tetramers were loaded with C32 glucose monomycolate that had been purified from Rhodococcus equi. Before cryopreservation, the PBMC used for tetramer sorting had been depleted of CD14-expressing monocytes as part of a separate study. From each donor, 75,000 to 100,000 tetramer-negative cells were sorted and were analyzed alongside the tetramer-positive cells. GMM-loaded CD1B tetramers were used to sort antigen-specific T cells from several healthy South African adults. Because TCR-alpha and TCR-beta chains were sequenced unpaired, no information on chain pairing was available. TCR libraries were generated with the immunoSEQ multiplex PCR assay, using TCR-beta and/or TCR-alpha/delta assays for each sample. Amplified TCR libraries were sequenced on the Illumina high-throughput platform. In the paper's pipeline: Clustering and dimensionality reduction relied on pairwise TCRdist distances among GMM-specific receptors from T cells that were either sorted ex vivo or expanded in vitro. Sequence motifs defined by gene usage and CDR3 content were checked for enrichment by comparing tetramer-positive and tetramer-negative populations. TCRdb's version of the immuneACCESS table is confined to in-frame rearrangements and falls short of the full clone set. An unresolved V gene accounts for under half of the shortfall where checked; the remainder is of unknown origin. The DNA gave D and trimming, while V, J and clone size come from that table. For this sample the table gives approximately 100,000 clones, of which around 90% were detected only once. The ten largest clones take up 1.5% to 2% of the sample.

V sheds 7 bases and J sheds 2 bases, leaving 17 bases between their ends. The CDR3 sequence holds 15 residues, the cysteine and phenylalanine included. The CDR3 DNA has 45 bases and is translated from base 1. Based on the germline V gene, the CDR1 and CDR2 sequences are SNHLY and FYNNEI. Sequenced material: CD1b-GMM tetramer-negative cells sorted from PBMCs. According to the study, the label for this sample's cell subset or site signals: T cells not binding CD1B-GMM tetramer, sorted from same donor. The source of this sequence is an adult woman with latent tuberculosis. The V and J segments used are TRBV2 and TRBJ1-2; TRBD1 could be the D gene, as 5 bases match. Read as DNA, the sequence is TGTGCCAGCACCTTAGGGAGGCAGGGCAACTATGGCTACACCTTC. This codes for CASTLGRQGNYGYTF.